Shown below are 24 T cell receptor beta chains from a single sample sequenced in a study of CD8 T cells in Susac syndrome. A quantity of about 0.45 to 1 ug RNA underwent reverse transcription using random hexamers. TCRdb fed the immunoSEQ multiplex PCR reads into MiXCR, producing one record per CDR3 protein. Here the sample spans around 170,000 distinct CDR3 sequences, roughly nine tenths being singletons. Sequenced: CD4+ T cells from PBMCs. These receptors came from a human donor in good health.

The V call is TRBV5-4, the J call TRBJ1-2; 11 nucleotides match TRBD1. The V and J ends lost 0 bases and 8 bases, in that order; junction bases with no gene match: 6. The germline gives CDR1 SGHNT, CDR2 YYREEE (reference sequence). CDR3 length: 15 amino acids. CDR3: CASSLVGQGARGYTF. In DNA, the CDR3 is TGTGCCAGCAGCTTGGTAGGACAGGGGGCACGAGGCTACACCTTC.

J is TRBJ1-1 and V is TRBV14; D may be TRBD1 (6 bases). Germline CDR1 SGHDN, CDR2 FVKESK. This CDR3 has 14 residues. Trimming pared 2 bases from V and 4 bases from J, leaving 11 bases between. The CDR3 region has the DNA TGTGCCAGCAGCCAACATGTGGGGGCCACTGAAGCTTTCTTT. Encoded protein: CASSQHVGATEAFF.

The rearrangement links TRBV28 to TRBJ2-5, with D perhaps assigned TRBD1 or TRBD2 (5 bases each). Germline-derived CDR1 and CDR2 are MDHEN and SYDVKM. The CDR3 consists of 13 residues. The ends were cut back, 4 bases at V and 5 bases at J, with 11 bases in the middle. In DNA form, the CDR3 reads TGTGCCAGCAGTTCTCGGGACGGCGAGACCCAGTACTTC. It translates to CASSSRDGETQYF.

The rearrangement uses TRBV14 and TRBJ2-4, with 10 nucleotides matching TRBD1. From germline, CDR1 is SGHDN and CDR2 FVKESK. J was trimmed by 9 bases and V by 1 base; bases with no gene match: 3. This CDR3 is built from 14 residues. CDR3 in DNA: TGTGCCAGCAGCCAAGTGGGACAGGGGTCCATTCAGTACTTC. This codes for CASSQVGQGSIQYF.

This sequence joins TRBV29-1 and TRBJ1-1, with D possibly TRBD1 on 5 matching bases. V was trimmed by 1 base and J by 6 bases, leaving 12 bases between them. The germline V gene has CDR1 SQVTM and CDR2 ANQGSEA. The CDR3 runs 13 residues. CDR3 sequence: CSVEAQGGAEAFF. The CDR3 DNA follows: TGCAGCGTTGAAGCCCAGGGAGGTGCTGAAGCTTTCTTT.

The CDR3: CASSYGGQGIDYEQYF. The CDR3 DNA follows: TGTGCCAGCAGTTACGGGGGACAGGGGATCGACTACGAGCAGTACTTC. The chain carries TRBV6-5 and TRBJ2-7; 10 bases map to TRBD1. The CDR3 consists of 16 residues. Trimming at V came to 2 bases and at J to 3 bases, leaving 7 bases not matched to a gene. The germline V gene encodes CDR1 MNHEY and CDR2 SVGAGI.

This clonotype was picked up one time. The rearrangement uses TRBV9 and TRBJ2-2, with TRBD1 matching 9 bases. V shed 3 bases and J 6 bases; nucleotides not matched to a gene: 6. In germline, CDR1 is SGDLS, CDR2 YYNGEE. CDR3 length: 15 amino acids. CDR3 DNA: TGTGCCAGCAGCGGTAGGACAGGGGTTGCCGGGGAGCTGTTTTTT. As protein: CASSGRTGVAGELFF.

V is TRBV19 and J is TRBJ1-1; TRBD1 matches 8 bases. The trim removed 2 bases at V and 6 bases at J, leaving 8 bases unmatched. CDR1 and CDR2 from the germline V gene are LNHDA and SQIVND (reference sequence). This CDR3 has 15 amino acids. The CDR3 is CASSIQGAIPPEAFF. CDR3 in DNA: TGTGCCAGTAGTATACAGGGGGCAATTCCCCCTGAAGCTTTCTTT.

This clonotype was recorded once. The gene calls are TRBV6-1 and TRBJ2-7; the D is unclear. Per germline, CDR1 MNHNS and CDR2 SASEGT. This CDR3 spans 10 amino acids. The V gene lost 3 bases and the J gene lost 7 bases, with 4 bases spanning the gap. The CDR3 nucleotides read TGTGCCAGCAGTGATGTTGAGCAGTACTTC. Residues: CASSDVEQYF.

Here the CDR3 reads CASSYSHPKGGSNQPQHF. In nucleotides, the CDR3 is TGTGCCAGCAGTTACTCGCATCCGAAGGGAGGAAGCAATCAGCCCCAGCATTTT. The chain carries TRBV6-2 or TRBV6-3 and TRBJ1-5; D gene uncertain. Germline assignment: CDR1 MNHEY and CDR2 SVGEGT. Trimming removed 0 bases from V and 1 base from J, with 16 bases in between. The CDR3 is 18 residues long.

The J gene is TRBJ2-5, the V gene TRBV5-1, with 9 positions matching TRBD2. This CDR3 has 13 residues. The germline CDR1 and CDR2 sequences are SGHRS and YFSETQ. The V gene end was trimmed by 4 bases and the J gene end by 5 bases; junction bases not matched to a gene: 3. CDR3 in amino acids: CASSDLAGETQYF. The CDR3, as DNA: TGCGCCAGCAGCGACCTAGCGGGGGAGACCCAGTACTTC.

V gene TRBV5-1 combines with J gene TRBJ1-3; TRBD1 agrees at 9 bases. V was pared by 4 bases and J by 5 bases, with 10 bases of the junction left unmatched. CDR1 and CDR2 from the germline V gene are SGHRS and YFSETQ. CDR3 length: 16 residues. CDR3 loop: CASSLSGTGSRNTIYF. As DNA, the CDR3 is TGCGCCAGCAGCCTCTCCGGGACAGGGTCCCGAAACACCATATATTTT.

V gene TRBV5-1 combines with J gene TRBJ2-7, with 7 bases identical to TRBD2. Germline CDR1 SGHRS, CDR2 YFSETQ. The CDR3 covers 13 residues. The junction had 4 bases not matched to a gene; V was cut back by 7 bases and J by 0 bases. This chain's CDR3 is CASVGGSSYEQYF. The CDR3 region has the DNA TGCGCCAGCGTGGGCGGGAGCTCCTACGAGCAGTACTTC.

The chain links TRBV28 to TRBJ2-7, with 9 bases that match TRBD1. This CDR3 is 15 amino acids long. CDR1 and CDR2 (germline): MDHEN, SYDVKM. The V and J ends lost 7 bases and 4 bases, in that order; junction bases with no gene match: 11. The CDR3 nucleotides read TGTGCCAGCAATTCCCCTCCGGGACAGGGTTACGAGCAGTACTTC. Protein product: CASNSPPGQGYEQYF.

The rearrangement joins TRBV20-1 to TRBJ2-2; 11 bases map to TRBD2. Trimming at V came to 2 bases and at J to 4 bases, leaving 3 bases not matched to a gene. The length of the CDR3 is 15 residues. Germline CDR1 and CDR2: DFQATT and SNEGSKA (reference sequence). The CDR3 here is CSARFSGRVTGELFF. CDR3 nucleotides: TGCAGTGCTAGATTTAGCGGGAGGGTCACCGGGGAGCTGTTTTTT.

The chain has TRBV12-3 or TRBV12-4 and TRBJ2-1, with 10 positions matching TRBD1. J lost 8 bases, V lost 5 bases, and 6 bases had no gene match. This CDR3 region has 14 residues. For the CDR3, the DNA is TGTGCCAGCAGTGCTGGACAGGGGGTCGATGAGCAGTTCTTC. It codes for CASSAGQGVDEQFF.

This clonotype was recorded only once. CDR3 coding DNA: TGCGCCAGCTGCCTACTCAGGGAAAGGGACACCGGGGAGCTGTTTTTT. This sequence encodes CASCLLRERDTGELFF. The V gene is TRBV5-1, the J gene TRBJ2-2; the D gene is possibly TRBD1 (5 bases). From germline, CDR1 is SGHRS and CDR2 YFSETQ. CDR3 size: 16 residues. The germline V and J ends were trimmed by 7 bases and 3 bases, with 19 bases remaining between them.

J is TRBJ2-5 and V is TRBV30; the match to TRBD2 covers 9 bases. Trimming took 2 bases from V and 5 from J; bases not matched to a gene: 3. Per the germline V gene, CDR1 is GTSNPN and CDR2 is SVGIG (reference sequence). CDR3 length equals 13 residues. The CDR3 sequence: CAWSSSGRETQYF. The CDR3 coding sequence is TGTGCCTGGAGTTCGAGCGGGAGGGAGACCCAGTACTTC.

The table lists this clonotype with a count of one. V is TRBV20-1 and J is TRBJ2-4; 9 bases match TRBD1. V lost 6 bases and J lost 8; bases outside the gene matches: 17. The CDR3 runs 16 residues. Germline values: CDR1 DFQATT, CDR2 SNEGSKA (reference sequence). CDR3 protein: CSAPRSGTGIGDIQYF. The CDR3 bases are TGCAGTGCCCCACGCTCGGGGACAGGGATTGGAGACATTCAGTACTTC.

The chain employs TRBV5-1 and TRBJ2-7, with D uncertain. Germline V gives CDR1 SGHRS, CDR2 YFSETQ. Trimming removed 4 bases at V and 3 bases at J, with 20 bases between. The CDR3 has 16 residues. The CDR3 nucleotides read TGCGCCAGCAGCCCCCGACCGCGAGGCGGCCTCTACGAGCAGTACTTC. Amino acid sequence: CASSPRPRGGLYEQYF.

The V and J genes are TRBV6-5 and TRBJ2-2; D is uncertain. From germline, CDR1 is MNHEY and CDR2 SVGAGI. The CDR3 covers 12 residues. Trimming removed 4 bases from V and 1 base from J, with 1 base in between. The CDR3 loop is CASSWNTGELFF. The CDR3 DNA reads as TGTGCCAGCAGTTGGAACACCGGGGAGCTGTTTTTT.

This chain links TRBV20-1 with TRBJ2-5; 7 bases align to TRBD2. Germline CDR1 is DFQATT and CDR2 is SNEGSKA (reference sequence). The junction had 12 bases not matched to a gene; V was cut back by 5 bases and J by 6 bases. The CDR3 sequence is 14 residues long. The CDR3 sequence: CSAPFLGGKQTQYF. For the CDR3, the DNA is TGCAGTGCTCCCTTCTTGGGGGGGAAACAGACCCAGTACTTC.

The chain links TRBV7-2 to TRBJ2-2; 7 nucleotides match TRBD1. The CDR3 runs 15 residues. With 6 bases clipped from V and 5 bases from J, the junction kept 9 bases outside the gene matches. Per the germline V gene, CDR1 is SGHTA and CDR2 is FQGNSA. The CDR3: CASSPTGVKTGELFF. The CDR3 coding sequence is TGTGCCAGCAGTCCCACAGGGGTGAAGACCGGGGAGCTGTTTTTT.

The CDR3 sequence is CASSSRPTYEQYF. The CDR3 coding sequence is TGTGCCAGCAGTTCCAGACCTACCTACGAGCAGTACTTC. The chain has TRBV28 and TRBJ2-7; D uncertain. Trimming took off 4 bases at V and 2 bases at J, with 9 bases between the two ends. CDR1 is MDHEN and CDR2 is SYDVKM in the germline V gene. CDR3 length equals 13 residues. The full variable domain, rest sourced from reference TRBV28 and TRBJ2-7, is DVKVTQSSRYLVKRTGEKVFLECVQDMDHENMFWYRQDPGLGLRLIYFSYDVKMKEKGDIPEGYSVSREKKERFSLILESASTNQTSMYLCASSSRPTYEQYFGPGTRLTVT.